This entry describes one TCR beta chain. The primer mix had 60 Vbeta and 13 Jbeta primers. In the study's own analysis: There were tens of millions of unique TCR beta chains by a later count, and about 12 million of them were shared. Some clones are missing from TCRdb's copy, which holds only in-frame ones; the method was immunoSEQ multiplex PCR. Clonal size and the V and J genes are those of that table, whereas D and trimming came from the DNA. This sample has some 250,000 clones, with about 80% found just once. The entry originates in a study of cytomegalovirus exposure and HLA in healthy donors. Study context: A prior study identified some 100 million unique TCR beta sequences from about 180 million T cells.

The sequencing input was PBMCs. The source is a woman in her 40s in good health and CMV-seropositive.

The CDR3 nucleotides are TGTGCCTGGAGTGTAATTCGCGGGTCAGATCAGCCCCAGCATTTT. The encoded protein is CAWSVIRGSDQPQHF. The chain employs TRBV30 and TRBJ1-5; D is unclear. V was trimmed by 0 bases and J by 5 bases, leaving 14 bases between them. Per germline, CDR1 GTSNPN and CDR2 SVGIG (reference sequence). The CDR3 has 15 amino acids. Looking up the rest from reference TRBV30 and TRBJ1-5 gives the full variable domain: SQTIHQWPATLVQPVGSPLSLECTVEGTSNPNLYWYRQAAGRGLQLLFYSVGIGQISSEVPQNLSASRPQDRQFILSSKKLLLSDSGFYLCAWSVIRGSDQPQHFGDGTRLSIL.